The 27 T cell receptor beta chains listed next were all sequenced from one sample in a study of memory CD8 T cells in hepatitis C reinfection. Some clones are missing from TCRdb's copy, which holds only in-frame ones; the method was immunoSEQ multiplex PCR. The sample contains about 4,800 clones, roughly 90% of which appear only once. Regarding time point: late/post reinfection, 12 to 24 weeks after detection. No in vitro expansion preceded TCR sequencing of the sorted cells. The specimen sequenced was naive CD8+ T cells sorted from blood. Receptor source: a man aged 50 or older with hepatitis C virus infection.

Turning to this clone: Germline and junction disagree at one end, which may indicate a read error. V usage is TRBV7-7 and J usage is TRBJ2-5; perhaps TRBD2 as D (5 bases). Germline CDR1 SSHAT, CDR2 FNYEAQ (reference sequence). The CDR3 covers 15 residues. CDR3 in DNA: TGTGCTAGCAGCCCGCTGGGGAGCTACCAAGAGACCCAGTACTTC. Amino acids: CASSPLGSYQETQYF.

This rearrangement joins TRBV7-9 to TRBJ1-1; D remains unclear. Germline V lookup: CDR1 SEHNR, CDR2 FQNEAQ (reference sequence). Trimming removed 5 bases from V and 0 bases from J, with 22 bases in between. This CDR3 contains 18 residues. CDR3 in amino acids: CASSPGEGPGGLNTEAFF. The CDR3 DNA reads as TGTGCCAGCAGCCCTGGGGAAGGTCCGGGAGGTTTGAACACTGAAGCTTTCTTT.

The chain employs TRBV7-9 and TRBJ1-4, with D hard to call. The V gene lost 5 bases and the J gene lost 4 bases, with 14 bases spanning the gap. The germline V gene has CDR1 SEHNR and CDR2 FQNEAQ (reference sequence). CDR3 length equals 15 residues. The CDR3 loop reads CASSPPGRVNEKLFF. As DNA, the CDR3 is TGTGCCAGCAGCCCCCCTGGGAGGGTTAATGAAAAACTGTTTTTT.

The rearrangement uses TRBV2 and TRBJ2-7, with D possibly TRBD1 on 6 matching bases. CDR1 is SNHLY and CDR2 is FYNNEI in the germline V gene. The V end was cut by 1 base, the J end by 2 bases, with 6 bases between. The CDR3 has 13 residues. CDR3 nucleotides: TGTGCCAGCAGTGAAGGGGGGCCCTACGAGCAGTACTTC. Encoded protein: CASSEGGPYEQYF.

This chain uses TRBV19 with TRBJ2-2; D may be TRBD2 (6 bases). The germline CDR1 and CDR2 sequences are LNHDA and SQIVND (reference sequence). CDR3 length: 15 residues. The V and J ends lost 2 bases and 7 bases respectively, with 14 bases between them. Written as DNA, the CDR3 is TGTGCCAGTAGTATACTAGCGAAGAGGATCGGGGAGCTGTTTTTT. Protein product: CASSILAKRIGELFF.

V is TRBV30 and J is TRBJ2-3; the D gene is possibly TRBD1 (5 bases). From germline, CDR1 is GTSNPN and CDR2 SVGIG (reference sequence). The ends were cut back, 0 bases at V and 1 base at J, with 8 bases in the middle. The length of the CDR3 is 14 residues. The CDR3 here is CAWSVGAGTDTQYF. In nucleotides, the CDR3 is TGTGCCTGGAGTGTAGGGGCCGGCACAGATACGCAGTATTTT. The entire variable domain, with the rest obtained from reference TRBV30 and TRBJ2-3, is as follows: SQTIHQWPATLVQPVGSPLSLECTVEGTSNPNLYWYRQAAGRGLQLLFYSVGIGQISSEVPQNLSASRPQDRQFILSSKKLLLSDSGFYLCAWSVGAGTDTQYFGPGTRLTVL.

The chain has TRBV6-5 and TRBJ2-7; possible D gene TRBD2, 6 bases. V lost 5 bases, J lost 2 bases, and 13 bases lay in between. This CDR3 contains 14 residues. Germline assignment: CDR1 MNHEY and CDR2 SVGAGI. CDR3 DNA: TGTGCCAGCAGTGACCTGGCGGGAACCTACGAGCAGTACTTC. This encodes CASSDLAGTYEQYF.

This clone was counted once. This chain links TRBV29-1 with TRBJ2-1; D ambiguous. CDR1 and CDR2 (germline): SQVTM, ANQGSEA. V gave up 0 bases and J gave up 0 bases, with 3 bases separating them. CDR3 length: 13 residues. DNA for the CDR3: TGCAGCGTTGAAGATTACTCCTACAATGAGCAGTTCTTC. Translating it yields CSVEDYSYNEQFF.

The chain recombines TRBV9 with TRBJ2-5, with TRBD2 matching over 13 bases. The CDR3 sequence is 16 residues long. Germline V gene data show CDR1 as SGDLS and CDR2 as YYNGEE. Trimming removed 6 bases from V and 5 bases from J; junction bases left unmatched: 10. As DNA, the CDR3 is TGTGCCAGCACCCATGGACTAGCGGGAGATGGGGAGACCCAGTACTTC. This gives the protein CASTHGLAGDGETQYF.

This chain connects TRBV7-9 to TRBJ1-3, with 8 bases aligning to TRBD1. The germline V gene encodes CDR1 SEHNR and CDR2 FQNEAQ (reference sequence). V lost 4 bases, J lost 7 bases, and 12 bases stayed unmatched. The length of the CDR3 is 16 residues. DNA of the CDR3: TGTGCCAGCAGCTCCGGGACAGGCCTTCGTGGTAACACCATATATTTT. Protein sequence: CASSSGTGLRGNTIYF.

The chain employs TRBV2 and TRBJ2-1, with 7 bases fitting TRBD1. Germline V CDR1 and CDR2: SNHLY, FYNNEI. This CDR3 region has 15 residues. The J segment lost 3 bases and the V segment lost 2 bases, leaving 4 bases of the junction unmatched. This chain's CDR3 is CASSEWDSSYNEQFF. In DNA form, the CDR3 reads TGTGCCAGCAGTGAATGGGACAGCAGCTACAATGAGCAGTTCTTC. Using reference TRBV2 and TRBJ2-1 for the parts outside the CDR3, the full variable domain is EPEVTQTPSHQVTQMGQEVILRCVPISNHLYFYWYRQILGQKVEFLVSFYNNEISEKSEIFDDQFSVERPDGSNFTLKIRSTKLEDSAMYFCASSEWDSSYNEQFFGPGTRLTVL.

This clone appeared a few times. The CDR3 sequence: CASRPGHGNEKLFF. In DNA form, the CDR3 reads TGTGCCAGCAGACCCGGACACGGTAATGAAAAACTGTTTTTT. The chain links TRBV28 to TRBJ1-4, with a weak D call TRBD1 (5 bases). The CDR3 extends over 14 amino acids. The germline gives CDR1 MDHEN, CDR2 SYDVKM. Deletions cut 6 bases from V and 4 bases from J, with 12 bases between.

This chain uses TRBV7-9 with TRBJ2-7; 8 bases align to TRBD2. The CDR3 extends over 16 amino acids. Trimming took 1 base from V and 2 from J; bases not matched to a gene: 7. Germline CDR1 SEHNR, CDR2 FQNEAQ (reference sequence). The CDR3 sequence: CASSLEYGRATYEQYF. CDR3 DNA sequence: TGTGCCAGCAGCTTAGAATACGGGAGGGCCACCTACGAGCAGTACTTC.

The rearrangement uses TRBV6-6 and TRBJ2-7; D gene unclear. This CDR3 region has 11 residues. V dropped 6 bases and J dropped 4 bases, with 7 bases sitting between them. Germline values: CDR1 MNHNY, CDR2 SVGAGI (reference sequence). CDR3 sequence (DNA): TGTGCCAGCAGCCCGAGATACGAGCAGTACTTC. Its protein is CASSPRYEQYF.

The chain is built from TRBV29-1 and TRBJ1-1; TRBD1 agrees at 7 bases. Germline V CDR1 and CDR2: SQVTM, ANQGSEA. The trim removed 2 bases at V and 3 bases at J, leaving 12 bases unmatched. The CDR3 sequence is 16 residues long. CDR3 sequence (DNA): TGCAGCGTTGAATTAGACAGGGCCCGGGGTGACACTGAAGCTTTCTTT. Translated, it gives CSVELDRARGDTEAFF.

This chain connects TRBV19 to TRBJ2-2; no definite D call. Trimming pared 5 bases from V and 11 bases from J, leaving 12 bases between. From germline, CDR1 is LNHDA and CDR2 SQIVND (reference sequence). The CDR3 runs to 12 residues. CDR3 sequence (DNA): TGTGCCAGTAGTCCCCCACACCCAGAGCTGTTTTTT. Its translation: CASSPPHPELFF. The entire variable domain, with the rest obtained from reference TRBV19 and TRBJ2-2, is as follows: DGGITQSPKYLFRKEGQNVTLSCEQNLNHDAMYWYRQDPGQGLRLIYYSQIVNDFQKGDIAEGYSVSREKKESFPLTVTSAQKNPTAFYLCASSPPHPELFFGEGSRLTVL.

This clone appeared once. The J gene is TRBJ2-7, the V gene TRBV30; TRBD2 matches 7 bases. Germline V gene data show CDR1 as GTSNPN and CDR2 as SVGIG (reference sequence). V was pared by 0 bases and J by 3 bases, with 5 bases of the junction left unmatched. The CDR3 covers 14 residues. Written as DNA, the CDR3 is TGTGCCTGGAGTGTAGGGAGCGGGATCTACGAGCAGTACTTC. Encoded protein: CAWSVGSGIYEQYF.

This chain links TRBV6-5 with TRBJ2-1, with TRBD2 identical over 9 bases. CDR3 length equals 12 residues. V dropped 10 bases and J dropped 4; count of bases not matched to a gene: 2. Germline assignment: CDR1 MNHEY and CDR2 SVGAGI. The CDR3 reads CATLAGYNEQFF. In DNA form, the CDR3 reads TGTGCCACCCTAGCGGGATACAATGAGCAGTTCTTC.

The V call is TRBV27, the J call TRBJ1-2, with 9 bases that match TRBD1. V lost 6 bases and J lost 1; bases outside the gene matches: 9. The CDR3 sequence is 16 residues long. Germline V CDR1 and CDR2: MNHEY, SMNVEV (reference sequence). The CDR3 is CASRPGTGYNNYGYTF. The CDR3 bases are TGTGCCAGCAGGCCTGGGACAGGGTACAATAACTATGGCTACACCTTC.

This clone turned up a few times. The chain links TRBV10-3 to TRBJ1-2; 10 bases are a match to TRBD1. The V gene's germline CDR1 is ENHRY and CDR2 SYGVKD. The CDR3 loop spans 16 amino acids. The V and J ends lost 4 bases and 3 bases, in that order; junction bases with no gene match: 8. The CDR3: CAISATGGSQDYGYTF. CDR3 nucleotide sequence: TGTGCCATCAGTGCGACAGGGGGCAGTCAGGACTATGGCTACACCTTC.

The chain employs TRBV7-6 and TRBJ2-3, with D possibly being TRBD2 (5 bases). V was pared by 0 bases and J by 6 bases, with 7 bases between. Germline-derived CDR1 and CDR2 are SGHVS and FNYEAQ. The CDR3 sequence is 13 residues long. CDR3 region: CASSLASGDTQYF. The CDR3 DNA follows: TGTGCCAGCAGCTTAGCCTCGGGGGATACGCAGTATTTT.

The rearrangement joins TRBV5-1 to TRBJ1-1, with a tentative D call TRBD1 (6 bases). This CDR3 region has 11 residues. Trimming took 6 bases from V and 5 from J, leaving 8 bases between them. The germline gives CDR1 SGHRS, CDR2 YFSETQ. The CDR3: CASTQGTEAFF. The CDR3 DNA follows: TGCGCCAGCACCCAGGGGACTGAAGCTTTCTTT.

Points on this clone: The identical CDR3 is also encoded by other nucleotide sequences in the sample. The chain joins TRBV4-3 to TRBJ2-7; 8 positions agree with TRBD1. After removal of 1 base from V and 4 bases from J, the junction contained 3 bases not matched to a gene. The CDR3 length is 14 residues. Per germline, CDR1 LGHNA and CDR2 YSLEER. The CDR3 here is CASSQGTGRYEQYF. The CDR3 DNA follows: TGCGCCAGCAGCCAAGGGACAGGGAGGTACGAGCAGTACTTC.

The chain combines TRBV2 with TRBJ2-7; TRBD1 matches at 9 bases. Losses at the gene ends were 3 bases for V and 11 bases for J; bases not matched to a gene: 8. The length of the CDR3 is 13 residues. Germline CDR1 SNHLY, CDR2 FYNNEI. The chain's CDR3 is CASSDKTGGVEYF. The CDR3 nucleotides are TGTGCCAGCAGTGATAAAACAGGGGGCGTGGAGTACTTC.

This chain links TRBV7-3 with TRBJ2-7; TRBD2 is a possible D gene (5 bases). CDR1 and CDR2 from the germline V gene are SGHTA and FQGTGA. With 6 bases removed from V and 5 bases from J, the gap between germline ends came to 17 bases. The CDR3 length is 14 residues. CDR3 in DNA: TGTGCCAGCAGAGCGACGGGTGCGGAGGACGAGCAGTACTTC. This encodes CASRATGAEDEQYF.

The V call is TRBV6-1, the J call TRBJ2-4; TRBD1 matches 9 bases. There are 13 residues in the CDR3. CDR1 and CDR2 from the germline V gene are MNHNS and SASEGT. The V and J ends lost 6 bases and 9 bases, in that order; junction bases with no gene match: 6. The CDR3 reads CASSGTGSPIQYF. CDR3 DNA sequence: TGTGCCAGCAGCGGGACAGGGTCGCCCATTCAGTACTTC.

The V call is TRBV9, the J call TRBJ2-7; TRBD1 matches 7 bases. This CDR3 has 13 amino acids. Germline-derived CDR1 and CDR2 are SGDLS and YYNGEE. J lost 5 bases, V lost 4 bases, and 6 bases had no gene match. This CDR3 is CASSIGQADEQYF. For the CDR3, the DNA is TGTGCCAGCAGCATAGGACAGGCGGACGAGCAGTACTTC.